The clone carrying this T cell receptor beta chain came up a few times. Its antigen remains unidentified. This CDR3 has 17 residues. V lost 9 bases and J lost 4; bases outside the gene matches: 12. CDR1 is KGHDR and CDR2 is SFDVKD in the germline V gene. This entry is derived from a study of identical twins. Study-level points and caveats: For cord blood, abundant beta clonotypes had fewer insertions, unlike memory repertoires, which showed none. Out-of-frame TCR alpha sharing in monozygotic twins exceeded recombination model predictions. Alpha sequences out of frame and shared by twins had excess low generation probability.

MiXCR, run by TCRdb on the 5' RACE reads, gives a single entry per CDR3 protein. The profile shows about 810,000 distinct CDR3 sequences, approximately 13% of them singletons. The same sample was also studied in work on yellow fever vaccine responses in identical twins.

The sequence was obtained from a woman aged 18-29 years in good health. The J gene is TRBJ2-5, the V gene TRBV24-1; TRBD2 aligns across 14 bases. The sequenced material came from PBMCs. This CDR3 is CATSSRLAGGHRETQYF. The CDR3 DNA follows: TGTGCCACCTCGTCCCGACTAGCGGGGGGGCATCGAGAGACCCAGTACTTC.